This is a list of T cell receptor beta chains from one sample in a study of CD8+CD57+ T cells in acquired aplastic anemia. TCRdb re-called the reads through MiXCR, storing one row per CDR3 protein. This sample yields 100,000 to 120,000 distinct CDR3 sequences, of which 51% are seen a single time; around 32% belongs to the top ten. The sample was sorted CD4+, CD8+, or CD8+CD57+ T cells (not recorded which) from PBMCs. The receptor set was obtained from a human donor in good health, serving as a control. The CDR3 runs from the conserved cysteine through the conserved F or W. D genes are given only for firm matches. Clone size is given for some rows only: seen once, a few or many times, or a class if the clone is expanded.

v_call	d_call	j_call	clone_size	cdr3_aa	cdr3_nt
TRBV12-3/TRBV12-4	TRBD1	TRBJ2-7	many	CASRGRTGPNEQYF	TGTGCCAGCAGGGGGAGGACAGGGCCAAACGAGCAGTACTTC
TRBV15	.	TRBJ2-5	.	CATSRDRGLETQYF	TGTGCCACCAGCAGAGATCGAGGTTTAGAGACCCAGTACTTC
TRBV20-1	.	TRBJ1-6	.	CSPGPINSPLHF	TGCAGTCCGGGACCGATTAATTCACCCCTCCACTTT
TRBV11-2	TRBD1	TRBJ2-1	.	CASSPQTGNNEQFF	TGTGCCAGCAGCCCCCAGACAGGGAACAATGAGCAGTTCTTC
TRBV25-1	TRBD1	TRBJ1-4	.	CASSETGAGNEKLFF	TGTGCCAGCAGCGAGACAGGGGCTGGCAATGAAAAACTGTTTTTT
TRBV2	.	TRBJ2-7	.	CASSVESSFYEQYF	TGTGCCAGCAGTGTGGAGAGCTCCTTCTACGAGCAGTACTTC
TRBV7-2	.	TRBJ1-4	many	CASSLLIAGSTNEKLFF	TGTGCCAGCAGCTTGTTAATCGCAGGGTCAACTAATGAAAAACTGTTTTTT
TRBV6-5	.	TRBJ1-1	few	CASSYDYRGGTEAFF	TGTGCCAGCAGTTACGACTACCGGGGAGGCACTGAAGCTTTCTTT
TRBV15	TRBD1	TRBJ1-5	many	CATSRDRGQGQPQHF	TGTGCCACCAGCAGAGATCGGGGACAGGGGCAGCCCCAGCATTTT
TRBV25-1	TRBD1	TRBJ2-5	.	CASSEGPGTGVAETQYF	TGTGCCAGCAGTGAAGGTCCCGGGACAGGGGTGGCAGAGACCCAGTACTTC
TRBV19	TRBD2	TRBJ2-7	.	CASSPRWASGGVVSYEQYF	TGTGCCAGTAGCCCCCGATGGGCTAGCGGGGGGGTAGTGTCCTACGAGCAGTACTTC
TRBV2	.	TRBJ2-7	.	CASSEGPPVLNYEQYF	TGTGCCAGCAGTGAGGGACCACCCGTCCTTAACTACGAGCAGTACTTC
TRBV29-1	.	TRBJ1-2	few	CSVGGVKDYGYTF	TGCAGCGTGGGCGGGGTTAAGGACTATGGCTACACCTTC
TRBV4-3	.	TRBJ1-5	.	CASSQGSGQPQHF	TGCGCCAGCAGCCAAGGGTCTGGACAGCCCCAGCATTTT
TRBV19	.	TRBJ2-2	.	CASMEGAGANTGELFF	TGTGCCAGTATGGAGGGGGCAGGGGCGAACACCGGGGAGCTGTTTTTT
TRBV5-1	.	TRBJ2-3	.	CASSLDGGVTDTQYF	TGCGCCAGCAGCTTGGACGGGGGAGTTACAGATACGCAGTATTTT
TRBV25-1	.	TRBJ1-1	.	CASSQVNDVPEAFF	TGTGCCAGCAGCCAGGTCAACGATGTCCCTGAAGCTTTCTTT
TRBV2	.	TRBJ2-1	.	CASSESREGEQFF	TGTGCCAGCAGTGAGAGCAGGGAAGGTGAGCAGTTCTTC
TRBV11-1	TRBD1	TRBJ2-7	.	CASSETGTGQTYEQYF	TGTGCCAGCAGCGAGACCGGGACAGGGCAAACCTACGAGCAGTACTTC
TRBV20-1	.	TRBJ1-1	.	CSARGGDTEAFF	TGCAGTGCTAGGGGAGGGGACACTGAAGCTTTCTTT
TRBV29-1	.	TRBJ1-1	.	CSGSTGSTEAFF	TGCAGCGGTAGTACAGGGAGCACTGAAGCTTTCTTT
TRBV12-3/TRBV12-4	TRBD1	TRBJ1-2	many	CASSQTGTDGYTF	TGTGCCAGCAGCCAGACAGGGACCGATGGCTACACCTTC
TRBV5-4	.	TRBJ2-7	many	CASTATDRYEQYF	TGTGCCAGCACCGCTACGGATAGGTACGAGCAGTACTTC
TRBV27	.	TRBJ2-3	many	CASSPRTIPSTDTQYF	TGTGCCAGCAGTCCACGGACTATTCCTAGCACAGATACGCAGTATTTT
TRBV25-1	.	TRBJ1-6	.	CASSEAGYNSPLHF	TGTGCCAGCAGTGAGGCGGGATATAATTCACCCCTCCACTTT
TRBV2	.	TRBJ2-3	many	CASSVGDIQWGADTQYF	TGTGCCAGCAGTGTCGGTGATATTCAATGGGGTGCAGATACGCAGTATTTT
TRBV7-2	TRBD2	TRBJ2-2	many	CASGIGRGFTGELFF	TGTGCCAGCGGGATTGGGCGGGGGTTCACCGGGGAGCTGTTTTTT
TRBV20-1	.	TRBJ2-7	.	CSAIKVTLAHEQYF	TGCAGTGCTATAAAAGTCACTCTCGCTCACGAGCAATACTTC
TRBV5-1	.	TRBJ2-7	.	CASSLDPGLSYEQCF	TGCGCCAGCAGCTTGGATCCAGGCCTCTCCTACGAGCAGTGCTTC
TRBV7-9	TRBD1	TRBJ1-1	once	CASRSGTDILFF	TGTGCCAGCAGGAGCGGGACAGATATCCTTTTCTTT
TRBV5-4	.	TRBJ2-2	.	CASSSPPSTGELFF	TGTGCCAGCAGCTCCCCCCCCAGCACCGGGGAGCTGTTTTTT
TRBV4-1	.	TRBJ1-5	many	CASSQEENQPQHF	TGCGCCAGCAGCCAAGAAGAGAATCAGCCCCAGCATTTT
TRBV12-5	.	TRBJ2-1	.	CASAPAGLNEQFF	TGTGCTAGTGCCCCAGCAGGGCTCAATGAGCAGTTCTTC
TRBV16	.	TRBJ2-7	.	CASSRGISYEQYF	TGTGCCAGCAGCCGCGGGATCTCCTACGAGCAGTACTTC
TRBV5-1	.	TRBJ1-1	many	CASSPGRMNTEAFF	TGCGCCAGCAGCCCGGGACGGATGAACACTGAAGCTTTCTTT
TRBV13	.	TRBJ2-1	.	CASAAGTEEFF	TGTGCCAGCGCTGCGGGGACAGAAGAGTTCTTC
TRBV15	.	TRBJ1-2	.	CATSREDNGNGYTF	TGTGCCACCAGCAGAGAGGACAACGGAAATGGCTACACCTTC
TRBV24-1	.	TRBJ2-7	.	CASPGTPTYEQYF	TGTGCCTCCCCCGGGACACCAACCTACGAGCAGTACTTC
TRBV7-9	.	TRBJ1-1	many	CASSLLQGMNTEAFF	TGTGCCAGCAGCTTACTTCAGGGGATGAACACTGAAGCTTTCTTT
TRBV4-1	.	TRBJ1-2	many	CASSQESGYGYTF	TGCGCCAGCAGCCAAGAATCAGGGTATGGCTACACCTTC
TRBV2	.	TRBJ2-3	few	CASSHGLATDTQYF	TGTGCCAGCAGTCACGGACTCGCCACAGATACGCAGTATTTT
TRBV5-1	TRBD1	TRBJ2-7	.	CASSEQGQGDSYEQHF	TGCGCCAGCAGCGAACAGGGACAGGGGGACTCCTACGAGCAGCACTTC
TRBV19	TRBD1	TRBJ2-7	.	CASSRTGVYEQYF	TGTGCCAGTAGCCGGACAGGGGTCTACGAGCAGTACTTC
TRBV10-3	.	TRBJ1-1	few	CAISESGGAIRAFF	TGTGCCATCAGTGAGTCGGGGGGCGCGATTAGGGCTTTCTTT
TRBV6-1	.	TRBJ2-7	.	CGSSPTIQGTSSYEQYF	TGTGGCAGCAGTCCCACCATTCAGGGGACCTCCTCCTACGAGCAGTACTTC
TRBV12-3/TRBV12-4	.	TRBJ2-7	few	CASSAGGTYEQYF	TGTGCCAGCAGTGCAGGAGGGACCTACGAGCAGTACTTC
TRBV15	.	TRBJ1-1	.	CATSSPLNTEAFF	TGTGCCACCAGCAGTCCGTTGAACACTGAAGCTTTCTTT
TRBV20-1	TRBD1	TRBJ2-3	many	CSARAGTGDLDTQYF	TGCAGTGCTAGAGCCGGGACAGGGGATTTAGATACGCAGTATTTT
TRBV24-1	.	TRBJ2-1	.	CATSRTGAYNEQFF	TGTGCCACCAGTCGTACGGGGGCGTACAATGAGCAGTTCTTC
TRBV25-1	.	TRBJ1-2	.	CASSVNQVGYTF	TGTGCCAGCAGTGTGAATCAGGTTGGCTACACCTTC
TRBV29-1	TRBD1	TRBJ2-5	.	CSVGQGEETQYF	TGCAGCGTTGGACAGGGTGAAGAGACCCAGTACTTC
TRBV7-2	.	TRBJ2-5	once	CASSWVYRQETQYF	TGTGCCAGCAGCTGGGTCTACCGACAAGAGACCCAGTACTTC